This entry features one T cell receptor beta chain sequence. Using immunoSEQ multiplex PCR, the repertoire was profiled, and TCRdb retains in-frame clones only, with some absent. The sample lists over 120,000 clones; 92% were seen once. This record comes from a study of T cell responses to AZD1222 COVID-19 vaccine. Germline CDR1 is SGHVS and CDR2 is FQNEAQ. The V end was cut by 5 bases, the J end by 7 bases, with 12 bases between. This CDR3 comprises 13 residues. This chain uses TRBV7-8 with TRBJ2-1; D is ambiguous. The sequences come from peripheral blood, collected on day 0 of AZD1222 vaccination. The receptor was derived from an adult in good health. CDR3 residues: CASSGSYGNEQFF. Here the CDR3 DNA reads TGTGCCAGCAGCGGATCGTATGGGAATGAGCAGTTCTTC.